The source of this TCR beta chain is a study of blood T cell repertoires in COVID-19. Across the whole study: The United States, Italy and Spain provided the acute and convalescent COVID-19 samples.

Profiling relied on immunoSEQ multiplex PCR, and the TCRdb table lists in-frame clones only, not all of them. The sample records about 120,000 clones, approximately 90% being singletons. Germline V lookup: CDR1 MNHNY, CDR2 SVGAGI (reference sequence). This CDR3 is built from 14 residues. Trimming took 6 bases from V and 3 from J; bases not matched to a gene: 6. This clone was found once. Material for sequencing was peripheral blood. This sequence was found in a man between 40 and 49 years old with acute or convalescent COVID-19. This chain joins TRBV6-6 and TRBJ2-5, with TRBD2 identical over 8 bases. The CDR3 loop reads CASRISGAKETQYF. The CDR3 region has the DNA TGTGCCAGCAGGATTAGCGGGGCAAAAGAGACCCAGTACTTC.